Sequencing of this T cell receptor beta chain was carried out in a study of T-cell reconstitution after alpha-beta-depleted transplantation in children. During its preparation, the TCRbeta library received unique molecular identifiers. TCRdb redid the calling of the PCR reads with MiXCR, one entry per CDR3 protein. The sample has some 500,000 distinct CDR3 sequences, approximately 20% seen once. The V segment lost 0 bases and the J segment 5 bases; nucleotides outside the gene matches: 4. This CDR3 has 15 residues. Germline CDR1 reads LNHNV; CDR2 reads YYDKDF (reference sequence). Sequencing used PBMCs from the stem cell graft donor, obtained from the stem cell graft. The clonotype was recovered from a human donor who donated a stem cell graft to a child with acute lymphoblastic leukemia. The chain carries TRBV15 and TRBJ2-1, with 7 bases lining up with TRBD2. Here the CDR3 reads CATSRDRSGNNEQFF. In DNA, the CDR3 is TGTGCCACCAGCAGAGATCGCAGCGGGAACAATGAGCAGTTCTTC.